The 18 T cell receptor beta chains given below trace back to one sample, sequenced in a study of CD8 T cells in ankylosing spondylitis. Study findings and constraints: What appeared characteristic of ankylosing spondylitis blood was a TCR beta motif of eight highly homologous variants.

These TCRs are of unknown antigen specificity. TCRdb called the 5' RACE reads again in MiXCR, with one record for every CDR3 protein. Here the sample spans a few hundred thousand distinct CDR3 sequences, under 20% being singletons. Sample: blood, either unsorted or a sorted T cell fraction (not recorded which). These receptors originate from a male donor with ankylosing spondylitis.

Written as DNA, the CDR3 is TGCAGTGCTAGACGAGGACGTTCCTCCTACAATGAGCAGTTCTTC. Its translation: CSARRGRSSYNEQFF. This chain uses TRBV20-1 with TRBJ2-1; D is uncertain. Germline CDR1 DFQATT, CDR2 SNEGSKA (reference sequence). The V and J ends lost 2 bases and 0 bases respectively, with 11 bases between them. The CDR3 has 15 residues.

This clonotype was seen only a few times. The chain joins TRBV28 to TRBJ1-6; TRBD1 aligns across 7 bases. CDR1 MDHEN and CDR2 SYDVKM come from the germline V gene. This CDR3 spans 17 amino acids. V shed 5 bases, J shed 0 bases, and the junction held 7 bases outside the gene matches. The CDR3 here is CASSALTGSSYNSPLHF. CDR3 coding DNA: TGTGCCAGCAGTGCCCTGACAGGGAGCTCCTATAATTCACCCCTCCACTTT.

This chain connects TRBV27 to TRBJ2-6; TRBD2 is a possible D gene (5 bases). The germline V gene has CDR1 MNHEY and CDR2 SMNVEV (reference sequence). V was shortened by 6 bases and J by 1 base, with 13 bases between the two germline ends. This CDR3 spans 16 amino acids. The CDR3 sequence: CASRNAERSGANVLTF. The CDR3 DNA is TGTGCCAGCAGAAACGCAGAGCGGTCTGGGGCCAACGTCCTGACTTTC.

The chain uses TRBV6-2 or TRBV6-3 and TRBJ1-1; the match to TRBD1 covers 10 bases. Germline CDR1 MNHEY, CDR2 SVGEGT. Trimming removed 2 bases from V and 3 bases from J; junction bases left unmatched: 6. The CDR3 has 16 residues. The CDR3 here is CASSYETGGLYTEAFF. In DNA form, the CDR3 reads TGTGCCAGCAGTTACGAGACAGGGGGCTTATACACTGAAGCTTTCTTT.

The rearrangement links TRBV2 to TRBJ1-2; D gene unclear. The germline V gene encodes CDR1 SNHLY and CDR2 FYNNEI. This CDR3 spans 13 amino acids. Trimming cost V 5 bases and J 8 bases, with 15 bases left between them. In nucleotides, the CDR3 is TGTGCCAGCAGTCAAGACCATAGCAGGGGCTACACCTTC. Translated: CASSQDHSRGYTF. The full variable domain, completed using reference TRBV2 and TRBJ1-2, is EPEVTQTPSHQVTQMGQEVILRCVPISNHLYFYWYRQILGQKVEFLVSFYNNEISEKSEIFDDQFSVERPDGSNFTLKIRSTKLEDSAMYFCASSQDHSRGYTFGSGTRLTVV.

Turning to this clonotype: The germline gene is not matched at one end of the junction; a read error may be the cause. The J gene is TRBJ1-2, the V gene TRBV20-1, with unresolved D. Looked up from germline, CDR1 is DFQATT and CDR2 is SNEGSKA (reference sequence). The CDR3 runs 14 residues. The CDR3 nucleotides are TGCTGTGCTAGGGATTTGCGGAAAGGCTATGGCTACACCTTC. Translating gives CCARDLRKGYGYTF.

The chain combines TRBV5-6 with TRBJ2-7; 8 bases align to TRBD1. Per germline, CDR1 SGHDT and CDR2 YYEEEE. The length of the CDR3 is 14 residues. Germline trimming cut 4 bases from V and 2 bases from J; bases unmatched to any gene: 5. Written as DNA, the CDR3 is TGTGCCAGCAGCAAGACAGGGGCACCCTACGAGCAGTACTTC. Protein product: CASSKTGAPYEQYF.

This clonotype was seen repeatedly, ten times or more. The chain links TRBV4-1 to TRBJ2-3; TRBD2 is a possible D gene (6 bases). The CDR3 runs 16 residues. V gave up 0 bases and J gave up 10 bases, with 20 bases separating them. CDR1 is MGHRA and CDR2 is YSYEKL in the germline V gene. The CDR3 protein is CASSQDVAGRRVPQYF. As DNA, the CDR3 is TGCGCCAGCAGCCAAGATGTTGCGGGGAGACGGGTGCCGCAGTATTTT.

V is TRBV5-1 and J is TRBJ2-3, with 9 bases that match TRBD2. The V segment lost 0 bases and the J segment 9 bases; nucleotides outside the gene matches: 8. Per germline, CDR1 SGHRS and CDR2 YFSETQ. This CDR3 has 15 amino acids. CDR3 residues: CASSLAGRLAETQYF. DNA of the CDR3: TGCGCCAGCAGCTTGGCAGGGAGACTAGCGGAAACGCAGTATTTT.

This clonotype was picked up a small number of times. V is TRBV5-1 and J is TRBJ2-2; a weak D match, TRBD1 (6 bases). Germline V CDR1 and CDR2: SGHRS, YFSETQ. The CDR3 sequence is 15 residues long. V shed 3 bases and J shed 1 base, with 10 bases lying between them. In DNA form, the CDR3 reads TGCGCCAGCAGCTCCAGGGGACGGAACACCGGGGAGCTGTTTTTT. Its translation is CASSSRGRNTGELFF.

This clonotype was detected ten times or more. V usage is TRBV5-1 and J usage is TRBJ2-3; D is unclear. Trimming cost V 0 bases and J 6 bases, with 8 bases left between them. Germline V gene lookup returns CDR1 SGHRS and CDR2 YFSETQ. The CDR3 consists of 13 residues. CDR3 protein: CASSLALGDTQYF. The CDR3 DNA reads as TGCGCCAGCAGCTTGGCCTTGGGGGATACGCAGTATTTT.

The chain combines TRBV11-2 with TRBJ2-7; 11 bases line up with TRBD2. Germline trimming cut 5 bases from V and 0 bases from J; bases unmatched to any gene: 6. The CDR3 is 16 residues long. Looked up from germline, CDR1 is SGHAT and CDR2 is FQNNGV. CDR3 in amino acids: CASSPLAGGSSYEQYF. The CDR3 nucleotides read TGTGCCAGCAGCCCCTTAGCGGGGGGGAGCTCCTACGAGCAGTACTTC.

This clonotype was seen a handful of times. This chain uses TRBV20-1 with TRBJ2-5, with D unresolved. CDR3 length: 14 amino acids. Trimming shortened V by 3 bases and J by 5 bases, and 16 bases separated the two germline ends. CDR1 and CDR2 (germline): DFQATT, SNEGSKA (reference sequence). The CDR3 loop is CSASWTSFGETQYF. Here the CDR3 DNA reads TGCAGTGCTAGTTGGACCTCCTTCGGGGAGACCCAGTACTTC.

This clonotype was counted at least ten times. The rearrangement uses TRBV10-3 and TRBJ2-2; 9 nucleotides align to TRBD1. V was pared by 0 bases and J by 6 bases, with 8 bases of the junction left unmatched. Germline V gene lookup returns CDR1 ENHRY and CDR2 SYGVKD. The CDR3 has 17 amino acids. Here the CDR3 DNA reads TGTGCCATCAGTGAGTCGCGGTGGGACAGGGAACCCGGGGAGCTGTTTTTT. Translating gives CAISESRWDREPGELFF.

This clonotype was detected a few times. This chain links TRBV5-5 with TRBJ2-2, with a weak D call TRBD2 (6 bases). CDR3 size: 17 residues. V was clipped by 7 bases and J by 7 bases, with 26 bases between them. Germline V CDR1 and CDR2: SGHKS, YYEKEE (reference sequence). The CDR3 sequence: CASLPTIRLERNGELFF. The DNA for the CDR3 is TGTGCCAGCTTACCTACCATTCGACTAGAAAGGAACGGGGAGCTGTTTTTT. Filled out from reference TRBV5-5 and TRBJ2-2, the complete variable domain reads DAGVTQSPTHLIKTRGQQVTLRCSPISGHKSVSWYQQVLGQGPQFIFQYYEKEERGRGNFPDRFSARQFPNYSSELNVNALLLGDSALYLCASLPTIRLERNGELFFGEGSRLTVL.

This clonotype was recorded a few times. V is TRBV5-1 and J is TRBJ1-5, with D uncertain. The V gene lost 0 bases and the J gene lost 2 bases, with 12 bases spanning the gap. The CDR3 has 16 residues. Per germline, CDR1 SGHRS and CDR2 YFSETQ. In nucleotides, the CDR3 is TGCGCCAGCAGCTTGGGTGGTAATAGAGGCAATCAGCCCCAGCATTTT. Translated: CASSLGGNRGNQPQHF.

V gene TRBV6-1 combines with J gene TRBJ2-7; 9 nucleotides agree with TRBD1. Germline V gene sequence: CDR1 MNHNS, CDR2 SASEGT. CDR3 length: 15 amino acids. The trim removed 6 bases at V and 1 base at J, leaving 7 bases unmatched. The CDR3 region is CASSEQGAGSYEQYF. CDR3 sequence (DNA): TGTGCCAGCAGCGAACAGGGGGCAGGTTCCTACGAGCAGTACTTC.

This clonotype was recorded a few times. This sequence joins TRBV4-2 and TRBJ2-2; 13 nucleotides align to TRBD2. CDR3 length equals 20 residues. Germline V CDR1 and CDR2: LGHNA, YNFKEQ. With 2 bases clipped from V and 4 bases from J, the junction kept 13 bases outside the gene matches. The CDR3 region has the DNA TGTGCCAGCAGCCAAATCTCGGGACTAGCGGGAAGTTTGAGCACCGGGGAGCTGTTTTTT. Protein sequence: CASSQISGLAGSLSTGELFF.